This T cell receptor beta chain came from a study of identical twins. Study results and limitations: Without tracking the same donors, conclusions rested on cross-sectional statistical analysis. Models underestimated TCR alpha sharing (out-of-frame) in monozygotic twins.

TCRdb re-analysed the 5' RACE reads in MiXCR, keeping a single row per CDR3 protein. This table holds under 350,000 distinct CDR3 sequences, 8% to 9.5% found once. This clonotype was detected many times. Antigen unknown. Germline lookup yields CDR1 SGHAT and CDR2 FQNNGV. This CDR3 is built from 13 residues. V shed 4 bases and J shed 11 bases, with 17 bases lying between them. These data also formed part of another study, on yellow fever vaccine responses in identical twins.

J is TRBJ1-1 and V is TRBV11-2; no firm D call. The sequenced material came from CD8+ T cells sorted from blood. The TCR was taken from a woman between 18 and 30 years old in good health. CDR3 bases: TGTGCCAGCAGCTCCCGAAGCCGGCCCGGGGCTTTCTTT. It yields the protein CASSSRSRPGAFF.